The entry that follows covers one T cell receptor (beta chain) sequence. Its cognate antigen is unknown. This specimen belongs to a study of monozygotic twins with inflammatory bowel disease. Study outcomes and limitations: Part of the variability in patient repertoires may have come from differing immunosuppressive treatments. On the inverse Simpson index, IBD patients scored lower for TCRbeta diversity than healthy co-twins.

This CDR3 is built from 14 residues. CDR1 is SNHLY, CDR2 FYNNEI, per germline. TCRdb reworked the 5' RACE reads into one entry per CDR3 protein, no DNA. The sample table sets out around 200,000 distinct CDR3 sequences. The sequence was collected from a human donor with ulcerative colitis or Crohn's disease, or a healthy co-twin of an affected twin (not recorded which). V gene TRBV2 combines with J gene TRBJ2-2; TCRdb proposes TRBD2, but this gene call is untestable without DNA. The sample consisted of blood. CDR3 loop: CASSRLGNTGELFF.